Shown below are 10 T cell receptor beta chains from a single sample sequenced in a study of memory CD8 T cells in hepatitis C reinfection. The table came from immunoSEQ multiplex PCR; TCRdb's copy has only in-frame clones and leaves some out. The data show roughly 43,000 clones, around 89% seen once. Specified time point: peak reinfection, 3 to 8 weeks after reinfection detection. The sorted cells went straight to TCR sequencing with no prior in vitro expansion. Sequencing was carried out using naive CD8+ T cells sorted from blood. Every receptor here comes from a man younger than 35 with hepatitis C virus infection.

Here the CDR3 DNA reads TGTGCCAGCAGTCAAATCCGGAATGAGCAGTTCTTC. This translates into CASSQIRNEQFF. The chain carries TRBV6-6 and TRBJ2-1; D is unclear. Germline values: CDR1 MNHNY, CDR2 SVGAGI (reference sequence). CDR3 size: 12 residues. V was cut by 5 bases and J by 7 bases, with 9 bases left in between.

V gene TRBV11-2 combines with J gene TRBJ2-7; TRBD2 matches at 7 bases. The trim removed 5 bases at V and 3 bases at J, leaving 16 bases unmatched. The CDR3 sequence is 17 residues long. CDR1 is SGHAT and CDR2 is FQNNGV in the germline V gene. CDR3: CASSRPSLLATRYEQYF. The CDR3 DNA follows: TGTGCCAGCAGCCGGCCAAGCTTACTAGCGACCCGCTACGAGCAGTACTTC. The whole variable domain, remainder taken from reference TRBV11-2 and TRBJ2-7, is EAGVAQSPRYKIIEKRQSVAFWCNPISGHATLYWYQQILGQGPKLLIQFQNNGVVDDSQLPKDRFSAERLKGVDSTLKIQPAKLEDSAVYLCASSRPSLLATRYEQYFGPGTRLTVT.

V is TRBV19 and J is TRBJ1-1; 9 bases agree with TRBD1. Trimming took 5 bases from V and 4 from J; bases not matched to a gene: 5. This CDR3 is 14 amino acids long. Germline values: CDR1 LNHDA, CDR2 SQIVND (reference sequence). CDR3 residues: CASSETGGGTEAFF. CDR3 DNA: TGTGCCAGTAGTGAGACAGGGGGGGGCACTGAAGCTTTCTTT.

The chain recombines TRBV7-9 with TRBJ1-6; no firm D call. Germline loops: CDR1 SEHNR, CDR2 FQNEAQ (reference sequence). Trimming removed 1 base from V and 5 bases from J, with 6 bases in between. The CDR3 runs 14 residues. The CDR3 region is CASSLDANNSPLHF. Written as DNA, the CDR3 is TGTGCCAGCAGCTTAGATGCGAATAATTCACCCCTCCACTTT.

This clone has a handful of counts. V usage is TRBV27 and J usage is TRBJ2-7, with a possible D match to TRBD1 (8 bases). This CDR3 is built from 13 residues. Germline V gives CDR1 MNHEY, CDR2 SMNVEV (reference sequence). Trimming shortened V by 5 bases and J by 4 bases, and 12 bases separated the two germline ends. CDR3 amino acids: CASSTGGGYEQYF. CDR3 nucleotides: TGTGCCAGCAGTACAGGGGGGGGATACGAGCAGTACTTC.

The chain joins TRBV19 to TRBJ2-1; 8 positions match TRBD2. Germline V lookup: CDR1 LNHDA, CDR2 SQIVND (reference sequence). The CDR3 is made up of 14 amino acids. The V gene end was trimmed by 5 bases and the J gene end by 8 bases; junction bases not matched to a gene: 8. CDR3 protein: CASSETGGPHEQFF. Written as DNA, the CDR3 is TGTGCCAGTAGTGAAACGGGGGGGCCCCATGAGCAGTTCTTC.

The CDR3 loop reads CASSDDKNTEAFF. DNA of the CDR3: TGTGCCAGCAGTGATGACAAGAACACTGAAGCTTTCTTT. The J gene is TRBJ1-1, the V gene TRBV6-1; D remains unclear. Between the trimmed V and J ends, which lost 3 bases and 1 base, there was a span of 6 bases. The CDR3 loop spans 13 amino acids. Germline CDR1 MNHNS, CDR2 SASEGT.

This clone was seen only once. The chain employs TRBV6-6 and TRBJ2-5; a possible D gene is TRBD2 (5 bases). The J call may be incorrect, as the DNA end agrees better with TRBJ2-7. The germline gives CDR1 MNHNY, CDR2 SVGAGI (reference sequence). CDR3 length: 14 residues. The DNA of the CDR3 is TGTGCCAGCAGTTACGATGGGAGAACCTACGAGCAGTACTTC. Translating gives CASSYDGRTYEQYF.

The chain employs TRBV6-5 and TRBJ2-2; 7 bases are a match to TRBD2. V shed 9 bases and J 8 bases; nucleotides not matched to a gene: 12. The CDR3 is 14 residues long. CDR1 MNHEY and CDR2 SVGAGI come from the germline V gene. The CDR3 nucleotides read TGTGCCAGTAAAACACTAGCGAGGGCTGGGGAGCTGTTTTTT. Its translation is CASKTLARAGELFF.

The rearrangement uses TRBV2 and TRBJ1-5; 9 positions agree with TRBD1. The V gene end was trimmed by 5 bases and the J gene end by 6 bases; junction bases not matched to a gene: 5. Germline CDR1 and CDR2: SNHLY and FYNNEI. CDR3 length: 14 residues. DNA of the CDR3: TGTGCCAGCAGTTCGGGACAGGGCCGTCAGCCCCAGCATTTT. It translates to CASSSGQGRQPQHF.